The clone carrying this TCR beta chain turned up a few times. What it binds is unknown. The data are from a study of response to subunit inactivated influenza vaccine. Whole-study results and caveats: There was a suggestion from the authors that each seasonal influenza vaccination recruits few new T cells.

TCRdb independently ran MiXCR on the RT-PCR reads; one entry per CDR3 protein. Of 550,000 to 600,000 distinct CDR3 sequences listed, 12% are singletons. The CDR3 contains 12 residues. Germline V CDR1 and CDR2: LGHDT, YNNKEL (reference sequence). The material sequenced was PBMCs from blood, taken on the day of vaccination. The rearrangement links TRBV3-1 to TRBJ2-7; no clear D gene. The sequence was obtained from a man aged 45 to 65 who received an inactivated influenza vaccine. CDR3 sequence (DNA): TGTGCAGTATTGGCCGGTCCGGGTGAGCAGTACTTC. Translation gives CAVLAGPGEQYF.